The 28 T cell receptor beta chains presented below share a single source sample, sequenced in a study of PD-1 blockade in classical Hodgkin lymphoma. Using immunoSEQ multiplex PCR, the repertoire was profiled, and TCRdb retains in-frame clones only, with some absent. The table shows 45,000 to 55,000 clones, with approximately 76% occurring only once. Specified time point: cycle 4 day 1 (C4D1), after six to seven weeks of nivolumab. Brentuximab vedotin exposure varied among the patients, all of whom had relapsed after autologous stem cell transplantation. Source: peripheral blood mononuclear cells (PBMCs), taken before the fourth cycle of nivolumab. Source of these receptors: a human donor with classical Hodgkin lymphoma.

The V and J genes are TRBV28 and TRBJ1-2, with 8 bases identical to TRBD1. This CDR3 has 13 amino acids. The germline V gene encodes CDR1 MDHEN and CDR2 SYDVKM. Trimming at V came to 10 bases and at J to 4 bases, leaving 8 bases not matched to a gene. The CDR3 spells CATIQGAGYGYTF. The CDR3 region has the DNA TGTGCCACCATCCAGGGGGCTGGCTATGGCTACACCTTC.

The sample holds a few counts of this clone. The chain couples TRBV29-1 to TRBJ2-3; possibly TRBD1 for D (5 bases). Between the trimmed V and J ends, which lost 5 bases and 0 bases, there was a span of 15 bases. This CDR3 region has 15 residues. Germline CDR1 SQVTM, CDR2 ANQGSEA. CDR3 DNA: TGCAGCGTTCCTGGGGCGGCCTTAAGCACAGATACGCAGTATTTT. Residues: CSVPGAALSTDTQYF.

The V gene is TRBV19, the J gene TRBJ2-5; TRBD1 matches at 7 bases. The length of the CDR3 is 15 residues. J was trimmed by 1 base and V by 3 bases; bases with no gene match: 5. CDR1 and CDR2 (germline): LNHDA, SQIVND (reference sequence). The CDR3: CASSIGDRVQETQYF. Written as DNA, the CDR3 is TGTGCCAGTAGTATCGGGGACAGAGTCCAAGAGACCCAGTACTTC.

The chain combines TRBV27 with TRBJ2-7; no clear D. Deletions cut 6 bases from V and 0 bases from J, with 6 bases between. Germline-derived CDR1 and CDR2 are MNHEY and SMNVEV (reference sequence). There are 12 residues in the CDR3. Here the CDR3 DNA reads TGTGCCAGCAGAAGGAGCTCCTACGAGCAGTACTTC. Its translation: CASRRSSYEQYF.

This chain links TRBV6-5 with TRBJ2-3; maybe TRBD1 (6 bases). Germline V lookup: CDR1 MNHEY, CDR2 SVGAGI. CDR3 size: 15 residues. V was cut by 8 bases and J by 4 bases, with 19 bases left in between. CDR3 DNA sequence: TGTGCCAGCCTTAGCCGGGGACAAGAACCAGATACGCAGTATTTT. This encodes CASLSRGQEPDTQYF.

This clone was detected only once. J is TRBJ2-5 and V is TRBV20-1; D ambiguous. The end of the DNA aligns better with TRBJ2-7, so the J call may be wrong. CDR3 length: 11 residues. Germline V lookup: CDR1 DFQATT, CDR2 SNEGSKA (reference sequence). The CDR3 loop reads CSASQDYEQYF. The CDR3 DNA reads as TGCAGTGCTAGTCAGGACTACGAGCAGTACTTC.

This chain connects TRBV2 to TRBJ2-5; weak D call: TRBD2 (5 bases). Germline V lookup: CDR1 SNHLY, CDR2 FYNNEI. Between the trimmed V and J ends, which lost 3 bases and 6 bases, there was a span of 8 bases. This CDR3 is built from 12 residues. The CDR3 DNA is TGTGCCAGCAGTGACCGGGGTCAGACCCAGTACTTC. Translated: CASSDRGQTQYF.

The V and J genes are TRBV30 and TRBJ2-1; unclear D gene. There are 13 residues in the CDR3. Germline CDR1 reads GTSNPN; CDR2 reads SVGIG (reference sequence). V lost 3 bases, J lost 7 bases, and 13 bases lay in between. The CDR3 is CAWRVPGTNEQFF. CDR3 sequence (DNA): TGTGCCTGGAGAGTCCCGGGTACTAATGAGCAGTTCTTC.

Comments on this clone: Within the sample, other DNA sequences also encode this same CDR3. The CDR3 bases are TGTGCCAGCAGTTTGAATCAGCCCCAGCATTTT. Translation: CASSLNQPQHF. This chain links TRBV28 with TRBJ1-5; D is uncertain. CDR1 and CDR2 from the germline V gene are MDHEN and SYDVKM. Trimming stripped 3 bases from V and 4 bases from J, with 1 base between. This CDR3 has 11 amino acids.

V and J are TRBV4-1 and TRBJ1-2; maybe TRBD1 (6 bases). V was pared by 4 bases and J by 4 bases, with 13 bases between. The CDR3 loop spans 14 amino acids. Per germline, CDR1 MGHRA and CDR2 YSYEKL. CDR3 region: CASSPTGTLYGYTF. In DNA form, the CDR3 reads TGCGCCAGCAGCCCTACCGGGACACTCTATGGCTACACCTTC.

V is TRBV6-5 and J is TRBJ1-1; 10 bases are shared with TRBD1. Germline loops: CDR1 MNHEY, CDR2 SVGAGI. The CDR3 runs to 16 residues. J gave up 5 bases and V 1 base, and 7 bases lay outside the gene matches. The CDR3 loop is CASSYLGQGRGTEAFF. The CDR3 nucleotides are TGTGCCAGCAGTTACTTGGGACAGGGGCGGGGGACTGAAGCTTTCTTT.

The chain links TRBV7-8 to TRBJ1-1; TRBD1 matches 7 bases. From germline, CDR1 is SGHVS and CDR2 FQNEAQ. The CDR3 has 16 amino acids. V lost 1 base to trimming and J lost 4 bases; unmatched junction nucleotides: 9. In nucleotides, the CDR3 is TGTGCCAGCAGCTTAGAAGGCAGGGGGGTCAGCACTGAAGCTTTCTTT. Translated, it gives CASSLEGRGVSTEAFF.

To note about this clone: Other DNA sequences in this sample translate to the same CDR3. The rearrangement joins TRBV5-1 to TRBJ2-5, with TRBD2 matching over 11 bases. Trimming took 3 bases from V and 2 from J; bases not matched to a gene: 3. Germline-derived CDR1 and CDR2 are SGHRS and YFSETQ. This CDR3 has 15 amino acids. The CDR3 nucleotides are TGCGCCAGCAGCTCGGGACTAGCGGTACAAGAGACCCAGTACTTC. It encodes CASSSGLAVQETQYF.

This sequence joins TRBV9 and TRBJ2-7, with D unclear. Looked up from germline, CDR1 is SGDLS and CDR2 is YYNGEE. The CDR3 runs to 14 residues. The V end was cut by 1 base, the J end by 2 bases, with 10 bases between. This CDR3 is CASSVSPLPYEQYF. In DNA, the CDR3 is TGTGCCAGCAGCGTATCGCCCCTACCCTACGAGCAGTACTTC.

This clone was observed a single time. The chain carries TRBV28 and TRBJ1-3, with D hard to call. Trimming shortened V by 8 bases and J by 2 bases, and 13 bases separated the two germline ends. There are 14 residues in the CDR3. Germline lookup yields CDR1 MDHEN and CDR2 SYDVKM. The chain's CDR3 is CASCRHLTGNTIYF. The CDR3 region has the DNA TGTGCCAGCTGCAGACATCTTACTGGAAACACCATATATTTT. Full variable domain (rest looked up from reference TRBV28 and TRBJ1-3): DVKVTQSSRYLVKRTGEKVFLECVQDMDHENMFWYRQDPGLGLRLIYFSYDVKMKEKGDIPEGYSVSREKKERFSLILESASTNQTSMYLCASCRHLTGNTIYFGEGSWLTVV.

This chain uses TRBV7-9 with TRBJ1-4; D ambiguous. V shed 1 base and J shed 0 bases, with 6 bases lying between them. The CDR3 is 15 amino acids. Per germline, CDR1 SEHNR and CDR2 FQNEAQ (reference sequence). The CDR3 DNA follows: TGTGCCAGCAGCTTAGGGTACCCAACTAATGAAAAACTGTTTTTT. Translated: CASSLGYPTNEKLFF. Based on the CDR3 plus reference TRBV7-9 and TRBJ1-4, the full variable domain is DTGVSQNPRHKITKRGQNVTFRCDPISEHNRLYWYRQTLGQGPEFLTYFQNEAQLEKSRLLSDRFSAERPKGSFSTLEIQRTEQGDSAMYLCASSLGYPTNEKLFFGSGTQLSVL.

The V gene is TRBV7-2, the J gene TRBJ2-1, with 11 bases matching TRBD2. The CDR3 totals 15 residues. The junction had 5 bases not matched to a gene; V was cut back by 5 bases and J by 5 bases. CDR1 is SGHTA, CDR2 FQGNSA, per germline. CDR3 DNA sequence: TGTGCCAGCAGCCCTGGGACTAGCGGAAACAATGAGCAGTTCTTC. It codes for CASSPGTSGNNEQFF.

The chain combines TRBV28 with TRBJ1-2; 10 bases are shared with TRBD1. J lost 6 bases, V lost 5 bases, and 6 bases had no gene match. The germline gives CDR1 MDHEN, CDR2 SYDVKM. The CDR3 has 14 residues. CDR3 in DNA: TGTGCCAGCAGTGACAGGGGGCGCGGGGATGGCTACACCTTC. Translating it yields CASSDRGRGDGYTF.

CDR3 in amino acids: CASSFRERNTGELFF. CDR3 bases: TGTGCCAGCAGCTTCCGGGAGCGGAACACCGGGGAGCTGTTTTTT. The J gene is TRBJ2-2, the V gene TRBV11-3, with D perhaps matching TRBD2 (6 bases). CDR3 length equals 15 residues. Germline CDR1 and CDR2: SGHNT and YENEEA. The V gene lost 3 bases and the J gene lost 1 base, with 9 bases spanning the gap.

The rearrangement uses TRBV6-5 and TRBJ1-2, with TRBD1 matching over 7 bases. The V and J ends lost 5 bases and 1 base, in that order; junction bases with no gene match: 7. The CDR3 runs to 15 residues. CDR1 is MNHEY, CDR2 SVGAGI, per germline. CDR3 nucleotides: TGTGCCAGCAGTGGGAAGACAGGGATTAACTATGGCTACACCTTC. It yields the protein CASSGKTGINYGYTF.

This clone showed up just once. The DNA of the CDR3 is TGTGCCACCAGCTCCCAGGTAGGGCGCGACGAGCAGTACTTC. Its protein product is CATSSQVGRDEQYF. This chain links TRBV15 with TRBJ2-7; D ambiguous. The CDR3 has 14 amino acids. The germline CDR1 and CDR2 sequences are LNHNV and YYDKDF (reference sequence). The ends were cut back, 5 bases at V and 5 bases at J, with 16 bases in the middle.

This chain uses TRBV4-2 with TRBJ1-5; no clear D. Trimming took off 1 base at V and 1 base at J, with 11 bases between the two ends. The length of the CDR3 is 16 residues. Germline CDR1 reads LGHNA; CDR2 reads YNFKEQ. The CDR3 is CASSQGPGNSNQPQHF. The CDR3 DNA reads TGTGCCAGCAGCCAAGGTCCGGGAAACAGCAATCAGCCCCAGCATTTT.

The CDR3 region is CASSLTRDSYGYTF. CDR3 bases: TGCGCCAGCAGCTTAACGCGGGACAGCTATGGCTACACCTTC. The rearrangement joins TRBV5-1 to TRBJ1-2; TRBD1 matches 7 bases. The V gene's germline CDR1 is SGHRS and CDR2 YFSETQ. There are 14 residues in the CDR3. V was pared by 2 bases and J by 4 bases, with 5 bases of the junction left unmatched.

V gene TRBV18 combines with J gene TRBJ1-2; perhaps TRBD1 as D (5 bases). V lost 3 bases and J lost 7, with 9 bases in between. The germline V gene encodes CDR1 KGHSH and CDR2 LQKENI. This CDR3 has 12 residues. CDR3 DNA sequence: TGTGCCAGCTCACCTCCTACAGGTGGCTACACCTTC. This gives the protein CASSPPTGGYTF.

This chain connects TRBV6-1 to TRBJ2-7; 14 bases are shared with TRBD2. There are 16 residues in the CDR3. Unmatched junction bases numbered 11, after V lost 3 bases and J lost 10 bases. Germline V gene lookup returns CDR1 MNHNS and CDR2 SASEGT. The CDR3 DNA is TGTGCCAGCAGTGATGAACTTAGGGGACTAGCGGGAGTCCAGTACTTC. It yields the protein CASSDELRGLAGVQYF.

The CDR3 protein is CASSLGVEQYF. CDR3 nucleotides: TGTGCCAGCAGCTTAGGAGTCGAGCAGTACTTC. This chain uses TRBV11-2 with TRBJ2-7; D unresolved. The CDR3 consists of 11 residues. CDR1 and CDR2 (germline): SGHAT, FQNNGV. The V gene lost 1 base and the J gene lost 6 bases, with 4 bases spanning the gap. The variable domain in full, with the rest retrieved from reference TRBV11-2 and TRBJ2-7, is EAGVAQSPRYKIIEKRQSVAFWCNPISGHATLYWYQQILGQGPKLLIQFQNNGVVDDSQLPKDRFSAERLKGVDSTLKIQPAKLEDSAVYLCASSLGVEQYFGPGTRLTVT.

The chain uses TRBV5-1 and TRBJ2-2, with 8 bases matching TRBD1. The germline gives CDR1 SGHRS, CDR2 YFSETQ. The CDR3 extends over 17 amino acids. V dropped 3 bases and J dropped 4; count of bases not matched to a gene: 11. CDR3: CASSSKGQGAITGELFF. CDR3 nucleotide sequence: TGCGCCAGCAGCTCCAAGGGGCAGGGGGCTATCACCGGGGAGCTGTTTTTT. Complete variable domain (other parts from reference TRBV5-1 and TRBJ2-2): KAGVTQTPRYLIKTRGQQVTLSCSPISGHRSVSWYQQTPGQGLQFLFEYFSETQRNKGNFPGRFSGRQFSNSRSEMNVSTLELGDSALYLCASSSKGQGAITGELFFGEGSRLTVL.

The genes are TRBV6-5 and TRBJ2-6; D unresolved. Per the germline V gene, CDR1 is MNHEY and CDR2 is SVGAGI. V lost 0 bases and J lost 0, with 6 bases in between. The CDR3 covers 16 residues. This chain's CDR3 is CASSYSETSGANVLTF. CDR3 sequence (DNA): TGTGCCAGCAGTTACTCTGAAACCTCTGGGGCCAACGTCCTGACTTTC.